The rows below give T cell receptor beta chains drawn from one sample of a study of identical twins. TCRdb ran MiXCR on the 5' RACE reads and lists one entry per CDR3 protein. The repertoire holds around 250,000 distinct CDR3 sequences, with around 8% as singletons. The same specimen was also included in a second study, on yellow fever vaccine responses in identical twins.

The specimen sequenced was CD8+ T cells sorted from blood. The receptor source for this set is a woman under 30 in good health. Both conserved end residues are part of each CDR3. A D gene is named only where the DNA matches it firmly. Only part of the rows carry a size: once, few, many, or a class if the clone is expanded.

J gene: TRBJ2-1
D gene: TRBD2
V gene: TRBV7-8
clone size: many
CDR3 length: 17
CDR3 DNA: TGTGCCAGCAGCACGGGACTAGCGGGGGATGAAAACAATGAGCAGTTCTTC
CDR3 protein: CASSTGLAGDENNEQFF

J gene: TRBJ2-1
D gene: TRBD2
V gene: TRBV6-2/TRBV6-3
clone size: many
CDR3 length: 14
CDR3 DNA: TGTGCCAGCAGCCCGGGAGGGGCATACAATGAGCAGTTCTTC
CDR3 protein: CASSPGGAYNEQFF

J gene: TRBJ2-2
D gene: TRBD2
V gene: TRBV28
clone size: .
CDR3 length: 19
CDR3 DNA: TGTGCCAGCAGTTTAGGGCTAGCGGGAGGGCCAATGTACACCGGGGAGCTGTTTTTT
CDR3 protein: CASSLGLAGGPMYTGELFF

J gene: TRBJ2-5
D gene: TRBD1
V gene: TRBV11-2
clone size: few
CDR3 length: 15
CDR3 DNA: TGTGCCAGCAGCCCAGGACAGGGTGACGGAGAGACCCAGTACTTC
CDR3 protein: CASSPGQGDGETQYF

J gene: TRBJ2-7
D gene: .
V gene: TRBV7-8
clone size: many
CDR3 length: 13
CDR3 DNA: TGTGCCAGCAGCCGCAGGAGCTCCTACGAGCAGTACTTC
CDR3 protein: CASSRRSSYEQYF

J gene: TRBJ2-1
D gene: TRBD2
V gene: TRBV29-1
clone size: .
CDR3 length: 16
CDR3 DNA: TGCAGCGGATCAGGACTAGCGGGAGTTTCCTACAATGAGCAGTTCTTC
CDR3 protein: CSGSGLAGVSYNEQFF

J gene: TRBJ2-2
D gene: .
V gene: TRBV28
clone size: few
CDR3 length: 16
CDR3 DNA: TGTGCCAGCAGTTTACTGAGCGGGCCGAACACCGGGGAGCTGTTTTTT
CDR3 protein: CASSLLSGPNTGELFF

J gene: TRBJ1-2
D gene: .
V gene: TRBV5-5
clone size: few
CDR3 length: 15
CDR3 DNA: TGTGCCAGCAGCTTAGACACGCGAGCTAACTATGGCTACACCTTC
CDR3 protein: CASSLDTRANYGYTF

J gene: TRBJ2-3
D gene: TRBD2
V gene: TRBV3-1
clone size: many
CDR3 length: 17
CDR3 DNA: TGTGCCAGCAGCCAAGAGATCCAGCGGGGGGGCACAGATACGCAGTATTTT
CDR3 protein: CASSQEIQRGGTDTQYF

J gene: TRBJ1-2
D gene: .
V gene: TRBV4-2
clone size: .
CDR3 length: 14
CDR3 DNA: TGTGCCAGCAGCCAAGGTTTTGGGTCGTATGGCTACACCTTC
CDR3 protein: CASSQGFGSYGYTF

J gene: TRBJ2-7
D gene: TRBD2
V gene: TRBV7-2
clone size: few
CDR3 length: 13
CDR3 DNA: TGTGCCAGCAGCTCCAGCGGGGCCTACGAGCAGTACTTC
CDR3 protein: CASSSSGAYEQYF

J gene: TRBJ2-7
D gene: .
V gene: TRBV29-1
clone size: many
CDR3 length: 13
CDR3 DNA: TGCAGCGCCCTAGGAGGGAGGACCTACGAGCAGTACTTC
CDR3 protein: CSALGGRTYEQYF

J gene: TRBJ2-7
D gene: .
V gene: TRBV28
clone size: few
CDR3 length: 14
CDR3 DNA: TGTGCCAGCAGTTTAGCGGGGGCCACCTACGAGCAGTACTTC
CDR3 protein: CASSLAGATYEQYF

J gene: TRBJ2-3
D gene: TRBD2
V gene: TRBV7-3
clone size: .
CDR3 length: 15
CDR3 DNA: TGTGCCAGCAGCTTACAGCGGGGGGCCAGAGATACGCAGTATTTT
CDR3 protein: CASSLQRGARDTQYF

J gene: TRBJ2-1
D gene: .
V gene: TRBV5-6
clone size: .
CDR3 length: 14
CDR3 DNA: TGTGCCAGCAACCGAGGGGGTAACTACAATGAGCAGTTCTTC
CDR3 protein: CASNRGGNYNEQFF

J gene: TRBJ2-1
D gene: TRBD2
V gene: TRBV4-3
clone size: few
CDR3 length: 16
CDR3 DNA: TGCGCCGCTAACGTTAGCGGGAGTCCCGAATGGGGTGAGCAGTTCTTC
CDR3 protein: CAANVSGSPEWGEQFF

J gene: TRBJ1-1
D gene: .
V gene: TRBV6-1
clone size: few
CDR3 length: 15
CDR3 DNA: TGTGCCAGCAGCGACCTAGGGACGGCGAACACTGAAGCTTTCTTT
CDR3 protein: CASSDLGTANTEAFF

J gene: TRBJ2-7
D gene: .
V gene: TRBV7-2
clone size: few
CDR3 length: 13
CDR3 DNA: TGTGCCAGCAGCCGTCCAAGCTCCTACGAGCAGTACTTC
CDR3 protein: CASSRPSSYEQYF

J gene: TRBJ2-7
D gene: .
V gene: TRBV11-2
clone size: many
CDR3 length: 14
CDR3 DNA: TGTGCCAGCAGCTTAGCAGACTCATCCTACGAGCAGTACTTC
CDR3 protein: CASSLADSSYEQYF

J gene: TRBJ2-6
D gene: .
V gene: TRBV10-3
clone size: .
CDR3 length: 14
CDR3 DNA: TGTGCCATCACACCACACTCTGGGGCCAACGTCCTGACTTTC
CDR3 protein: CAITPHSGANVLTF

J gene: TRBJ2-3
D gene: TRBD2
V gene: TRBV5-1
clone size: many
CDR3 length: 16
CDR3 DNA: TGCGCCAGCAGCATGACTAGCGGGGGACTCACAGATACGCAGTATTTT
CDR3 protein: CASSMTSGGLTDTQYF

J gene: TRBJ1-1
D gene: TRBD1
V gene: TRBV29-1
clone size: few
CDR3 length: 13
CDR3 DNA: TGCAGCGTTCCAGGGGGCGAGAACACTGAAGCTTTCTTT
CDR3 protein: CSVPGGENTEAFF

J gene: TRBJ2-1
D gene: TRBD2
V gene: TRBV29-1
clone size: many
CDR3 length: 12
CDR3 DNA: TGCAGCGTTCGACTAGCGGGCGGTGAGCAGTTCTTC
CDR3 protein: CSVRLAGGEQFF

J gene: TRBJ1-2
D gene: .
V gene: TRBV6-5
clone size: .
CDR3 length: 14
CDR3 DNA: TGTGCCAGCAGTTACGGCGCGGGTGGCTATGGCTACACCTTC
CDR3 protein: CASSYGAGGYGYTF

J gene: TRBJ2-7
D gene: .
V gene: TRBV20-1
clone size: few
CDR3 length: 12
CDR3 DNA: TGCAGTGCTAGAGAACAGCCGGGGGAGCAGTACTTC
CDR3 protein: CSAREQPGEQYF

J gene: TRBJ2-7
D gene: TRBD2
V gene: TRBV10-3
clone size: .
CDR3 length: 20
CDR3 DNA: TGTGCCATCAGTGAGCCCACTACTAGCGGGGGGGCGAGATCAGTCTACGAGCAGTACTTC
CDR3 protein: CAISEPTTSGGARSVYEQYF

J gene: TRBJ2-3
D gene: .
V gene: TRBV20-1
clone size: many
CDR3 length: 13
CDR3 DNA: TGCAGTGCTCAGGCCCAGTCTAGGAATACGCAGTATTTT
CDR3 protein: CSAQAQSRNTQYF